Sequencing of this T cell receptor (beta chain) was carried out in a study of T-cell reconstitution after alpha-beta-depleted transplantation in children (dated by TCRdb to 2016 to 2017). Context from the whole study: T-cell immune reconstitution after TCRalphabeta/CD19-depleted allogeneic hematopoietic cell transplantation in children was quantitatively tracked in the study by means of TCR repertoire profiling.

General conclusions and limits of the study: Hyperexpanded clone frequencies declined over subsequent months; after one year, T-cell counts and TCRbeta diversity were mostly attributed to newly produced T cells. In some patients, the high TCRbeta diversity seen at day 60 was put down to recipient T cells and intrathymic progenitors that had survived conditioning. About two months after transplant, the apparently early recovery of alphabetaT-cell counts reportedly depended on just several hundred clones that had expanded rapidly and came from non-depleted graft cells.

Library preparation used PCR. The sequencer was an Illumina HiSeq 2500. TCR libraries were prepared with molecular barcoding, using unique molecular identifiers to normalize TCRbeta repertoire quantification. TCRdb trimmed the raw reads at Q25, called clones with MiXCR and kept productive beta chains. Rows matching on CDR3 protein sequence are summarized as one entry with the most common DNA and genes. The sample profile shows 700,000 to 950,000 distinct CDR3 sequences; 15% to 20% of them were found once. The ten largest account for around 4.5% of the sample. Compared with germline, V lacks 7 bases and J lacks 5 bases; bases without a gene match: 12. Based on the germline V gene, the CDR1 and CDR2 sequences are SGHTA and FQGTGA. The CDR3 runs 15 amino acids, cysteine and phenylalanine included. Here the CDR3 DNA is all that survives: 45 bases in frame from base 1. The sample's treatment or condition, from its label and the paper: allogeneic hematopoietic cell transplantation with graft depleted of TCRalphabeta T cells and CD19 B cells. Transplant recipients were children who received TCRalphabeta/CD19-depleted allogeneic hematopoietic cell grafts.

This clonotype was found many times. Its recognized antigen is unknown. Base-call qualities are not available, and no considerably larger clone is one nucleotide away. This receptor was obtained from a male patient aged 10 to 17 who had a stem cell transplant for acute lymphoblastic leukemia, so the T cells may come from the graft donor. The source material was PBMCs, mostly from graft donor cells, sampled 360 days after TCRalphabeta/CD19-depleted stem cell transplant. Recombination joined TRBV7-3 with TRBJ2-3, with TRBD1 identical over 7 junction bases. In nucleotides, the sequence is TGTGCCAGCACAGCAGGGGGTAGATATGAAGATACGCAGTATTTT. It encodes CASTAGGRYEDTQYF.